Listed below are T cell receptor beta chains from one sample, sequenced in a study of T cell repertoires in Merkel cell carcinoma. Assay: immunoSEQ multiplex PCR; the TCRdb copy retains only in-frame clones and omits some. The table records about 15,000 clones, 76% of them present only once. Sequenced input: tumor tissue. The receptors originated from an adult with Merkel cell carcinoma. CDR3s include the opening cysteine and the closing phenylalanine or tryptophan. D genes are given only for firm matches. Clone size is stated in some rows and not others, as once, few, many or a class when expanded.

d_gene: NA; j_gene: TRBJ1-6; abundance: NA; v_gene: TRBV6-5; CDR3aa: CASRTGLGSPLHF; CDR3nt: TGTGCCAGCAGAACTGGCTTAGGATCACCCCTCCACTTT
d_gene: TRBD1; j_gene: TRBJ2-7; abundance: NA; v_gene: TRBV3-1/TRBV3-2; CDR3aa: CASRTTGGNYEQYF; CDR3nt: TGTGCCAGCAGGACGACAGGGGGAAACTACGAGCAGTACTTC
d_gene: NA; j_gene: TRBJ1-5; abundance: few; v_gene: TRBV28; CDR3aa: CAIQFRGNQPQHF; CDR3nt: TGTGCCATCCAATTCAGGGGAAATCAGCCCCAGCATTTT
d_gene: NA; j_gene: TRBJ2-7; abundance: NA; v_gene: TRBV7-3; CDR3aa: CASSLMAGGNEQYF; CDR3nt: TGTGCCAGCAGCTTAATGGCAGGGGGGAACGAGCAGTACTTC
d_gene: TRBD1; j_gene: TRBJ2-7; abundance: once; v_gene: TRBV5-1; CDR3aa: CASSPLRDSLSYEQYF; CDR3nt: TGCGCCAGCAGCCCGCTAAGGGACAGCCTCTCCTACGAGCAGTACTTC
d_gene: TRBD1; j_gene: TRBJ1-5; abundance: NA; v_gene: TRBV19; CDR3aa: CASSIEGTGGQPQHF; CDR3nt: TGTGCCAGTAGTATAGAGGGGACAGGGGGACAGCCCCAGCATTTT
d_gene: NA; j_gene: TRBJ1-6; abundance: NA; v_gene: TRBV28; CDR3aa: CASSPGQVYNSPLHF; CDR3nt: TGTGCCAGCTCCCCGGGGCAGGTCTATAATTCACCCCTCCACTTT
d_gene: TRBD1; j_gene: TRBJ2-2; abundance: few; v_gene: TRBV7-8; CDR3aa: CASSLADRGSGELFF; CDR3nt: TGTGCCAGCAGCTTAGCCGACAGGGGGTCCGGGGAGCTGTTTTTT
d_gene: TRBD1; j_gene: TRBJ2-2; abundance: NA; v_gene: TRBV7-9; CDR3aa: CASSPLDRADTGELFF; CDR3nt: TGTGCCAGCAGCCCCTTGGACAGGGCTGACACCGGGGAGCTGTTTTTT
d_gene: NA; j_gene: TRBJ2-7; abundance: NA; v_gene: TRBV13; CDR3aa: CASSPRGLARYEQYF; CDR3nt: TGTGCCAGCAGCCCTCGCGGCCTCGCCCGTTACGAGCAGTACTTC
d_gene: TRBD1; j_gene: TRBJ2-1; abundance: NA; v_gene: TRBV7-3; CDR3aa: CASSPMGQNNEQFF; CDR3nt: TGTGCCAGCAGCCCGATGGGACAGAACAATGAGCAGTTCTTC
d_gene: NA; j_gene: TRBJ1-5; abundance: NA; v_gene: TRBV4-1; CDR3aa: CASSQDGDRSNQPQHF; CDR3nt: TGCGCCAGCAGCCAAGATGGAGACAGGTCCAATCAGCCCCAGCATTTT
d_gene: NA; j_gene: TRBJ1-1; abundance: NA; v_gene: TRBV15; CDR3aa: CATSREKGYTEAFF; CDR3nt: TGTGCCACCAGCAGAGAGAAGGGGTACACTGAAGCTTTCTTT
d_gene: TRBD2; j_gene: TRBJ2-3; abundance: NA; v_gene: TRBV7-2; CDR3aa: CASSLGGGPTDTQYF; CDR3nt: TGTGCCAGCAGCTTAGGCGGGGGGCCCACAGATACGCAGTATTTT
d_gene: NA; j_gene: TRBJ1-2; abundance: few; v_gene: TRBV6-5; CDR3aa: CASSPRGVGGSTF; CDR3nt: TGTGCCAGCAGTCCCCGGGGTGTGGGGGGGAGCACCTTC
d_gene: NA; j_gene: TRBJ2-7; abundance: NA; v_gene: TRBV3-1/TRBV3-2; CDR3aa: CASSQEGGYEQYF; CDR3nt: TGTGCCAGCAGCCAAGAGGGGGGCTACGAGCAGTACTTC
d_gene: TRBD2; j_gene: TRBJ2-1; abundance: once; v_gene: TRBV9; CDR3aa: CASSVQTSFSYNEQFF; CDR3nt: TGTGCCAGCAGCGTCCAGACTAGCTTCTCCTACAATGAGCAGTTCTTC
d_gene: NA; j_gene: TRBJ1-1; abundance: NA; v_gene: TRBV5-5; CDR3aa: CASSLGHLNTEAFF; CDR3nt: TGTGCCAGCAGCTTGGGACATTTGAACACTGAAGCTTTCTTT
d_gene: NA; j_gene: TRBJ1-5; abundance: few; v_gene: TRBV2; CDR3aa: CASALGGAQPQHF; CDR3nt: TGTGCCAGCGCCTTGGGGGGGGCTCAGCCCCAGCATTTT
d_gene: NA; j_gene: TRBJ1-1; abundance: NA; v_gene: TRBV7-9; CDR3aa: CASSLGEDTEAFF; CDR3nt: TGTGCCAGCAGCTTGGGGGAGGACACTGAAGCTTTCTTT
d_gene: TRBD1; j_gene: TRBJ1-6; abundance: NA; v_gene: TRBV5-1; CDR3aa: CASSLFGDSGNSPLHF; CDR3nt: TGCGCCAGCAGCTTATTCGGGGACAGCGGTAATTCACCCCTCCACTTT
d_gene: NA; j_gene: TRBJ1-2; abundance: few; v_gene: TRBV5-8; CDR3aa: CASSSPGGFGYGYTF; CDR3nt: TGTGCCAGCAGCTCACCGGGGGGGTTTGGCTATGGCTACACCTTC
d_gene: NA; j_gene: TRBJ1-1; abundance: medium-sized; v_gene: TRBV20-1; CDR3aa: CSASKNTEAFF; CDR3nt: TGCAGTGCTAGTAAGAACACTGAAGCTTTCTTT
d_gene: TRBD1; j_gene: TRBJ1-5; abundance: few; v_gene: TRBV6-5; CDR3aa: CASSRDRGGQPQHF; CDR3nt: TGTGCCAGCAGCCGGGACAGGGGAGGTCAGCCCCAGCATTTT
d_gene: NA; j_gene: TRBJ1-6; abundance: NA; v_gene: TRBV13; CDR3aa: CASSLGNYNSPLHF; CDR3nt: TGTGCCAGCAGCTTAGGGAATTATAATTCACCCCTCCACTTT
d_gene: NA; j_gene: TRBJ2-2; abundance: NA; v_gene: TRBV11-3; CDR3aa: CASSPAEELFF; CDR3nt: TGTGCCAGCAGCCCCGCCGAGGAGCTGTTTTTT
d_gene: TRBD1; j_gene: TRBJ1-2; abundance: NA; v_gene: TRBV9; CDR3aa: CASSVSTGPYGYTF; CDR3nt: TGTGCCAGCAGCGTGTCGACAGGGCCCTATGGCTACACCTTC
d_gene: TRBD1; j_gene: TRBJ1-6; abundance: NA; v_gene: TRBV19; CDR3aa: CASSIRQGPFSPLHF; CDR3nt: TGTGCCAGTAGTATACGACAGGGCCCTTTTTCACCCCTCCACTTT
d_gene: NA; j_gene: TRBJ2-7; abundance: NA; v_gene: TRBV5-1; CDR3aa: CASSSGAGYEQYF; CDR3nt: TGCGCCAGCAGCTCTGGGGCGGGCTACGAGCAGTACTTC
d_gene: NA; j_gene: TRBJ1-5; abundance: NA; v_gene: TRBV7-2; CDR3aa: CASTRDGNQPQHF; CDR3nt: TGTGCCAGCACCCGCGATGGCAATCAGCCCCAGCATTTT
d_gene: NA; j_gene: TRBJ2-6; abundance: NA; v_gene: TRBV4-3; CDR3aa: CASSQDWVAGANVLTF; CDR3nt: TGCGCCAGCAGCCAAGACTGGGTTGCCGGGGCCAACGTCCTGACTTTC
d_gene: NA; j_gene: TRBJ2-7; abundance: once; v_gene: TRBV19; CDR3aa: CASNLSYEQYF; CDR3nt: TGTGCCAGTAACCTCTCCTACGAGCAGTACTTC
d_gene: NA; j_gene: TRBJ2-3; abundance: NA; v_gene: TRBV7-9; CDR3aa: CASSAEPGPLGLQYF; CDR3nt: TGTGCCAGCAGCGCTGAGCCTGGGCCGCTAGGGTTACAGTATTTT
d_gene: TRBD1; j_gene: TRBJ1-2; abundance: NA; v_gene: TRBV19; CDR3aa: CASSIWTGYDYGYTF; CDR3nt: TGTGCCAGTAGTATTTGGACAGGGTACGACTATGGCTACACCTTC
d_gene: NA; j_gene: TRBJ2-7; abundance: NA; v_gene: TRBV7-9; CDR3aa: CASSQTGEGYEQYF; CDR3nt: TGTGCCAGCAGCCAGACAGGGGAGGGCTACGAGCAGTACTTC
d_gene: NA; j_gene: TRBJ1-6; abundance: NA; v_gene: TRBV6-6; CDR3aa: CASILDRNNSPLHF; CDR3nt: TGTGCCAGCATCCTAGACAGGAATAATTCACCCCTCCACTTT
d_gene: TRBD2; j_gene: TRBJ2-7; abundance: NA; v_gene: TRBV18; CDR3aa: CASSPTSGSSYEQYF; CDR3nt: TGTGCCAGCTCGCCGACTAGCGGGAGTTCCTACGAGCAGTACTTC
d_gene: NA; j_gene: TRBJ2-1; abundance: once; v_gene: TRBV5-1; CDR3aa: CASRDSTYNEQFF; CDR3nt: TGCGCCAGCAGGGACTCTACCTACAATGAGCAGTTCTTC
d_gene: NA; j_gene: TRBJ1-1; abundance: NA; v_gene: TRBV28; CDR3aa: CASSLYSRNTEAFF; CDR3nt: TGTGCCAGCAGTTTATATTCGCGGAACACTGAAGCTTTCTTT
d_gene: TRBD2; j_gene: TRBJ2-3; abundance: few; v_gene: TRBV7-2; CDR3aa: CASSLASGGALGTQYF; CDR3nt: TGTGCCAGCAGCTTAGCTAGCGGGGGAGCGCTGGGTACGCAGTATTTT
d_gene: NA; j_gene: TRBJ2-1; abundance: few; v_gene: TRBV4-3; CDR3aa: CASSQDASSYNEQFF; CDR3nt: TGCGCCAGCAGCCAAGACGCTAGTTCCTACAATGAGCAGTTCTTC
d_gene: TRBD2; j_gene: TRBJ2-5; abundance: NA; v_gene: TRBV7-2; CDR3aa: CASSPSGIQETQYF; CDR3nt: TGTGCCAGCAGCCCTAGCGGAATCCAAGAGACCCAGTACTTC
d_gene: NA; j_gene: TRBJ1-2; abundance: few; v_gene: TRBV6-2/TRBV6-3; CDR3aa: CASSYSEPSVGYTF; CDR3nt: TGTGCCAGCAGTTACTCGGAACCCTCCGTTGGCTACACCTTC
d_gene: NA; j_gene: TRBJ1-3; abundance: NA; v_gene: TRBV4-3; CDR3aa: CASSQGAGTGRYTIYF; CDR3nt: TGCGCCAGCAGCCAAGGGGCGGGTACAGGGAGGTACACCATATATTTT
d_gene: TRBD1; j_gene: TRBJ1-5; abundance: few; v_gene: TRBV6-2/TRBV6-3; CDR3aa: CASTPGTGGFNQPQHF; CDR3nt: TGTGCCAGCACCCCCGGGACAGGGGGCTTCAATCAGCCCCAGCATTTT
d_gene: NA; j_gene: TRBJ1-5; abundance: NA; v_gene: TRBV18; CDR3aa: CASSPPSMNQPQHF; CDR3nt: TGTGCCAGCTCACCCCCAAGTATGAATCAGCCCCAGCATTTT
d_gene: NA; j_gene: TRBJ1-1; abundance: medium-sized; v_gene: TRBV4-1; CDR3aa: CASSQGSGRGTDEAFF; CDR3nt: TGCGCCAGCAGCCAAGGTTCCGGACGGGGAACCGACGAAGCTTTCTTT
d_gene: TRBD2; j_gene: TRBJ2-3; abundance: NA; v_gene: TRBV28; CDR3aa: CAGGTSGLSTDTQYF; CDR3nt: TGTGCCGGGGGGACTAGCGGGCTTAGCACAGATACGCAGTATTTT
d_gene: TRBD2; j_gene: TRBJ2-1; abundance: medium-sized; v_gene: TRBV11-3; CDR3aa: CASSLASGIEQFF; CDR3nt: TGTGCCAGCAGCTTAGCTAGCGGGATCGAGCAGTTCTTC
d_gene: NA; j_gene: TRBJ2-1; abundance: NA; v_gene: TRBV7-2; CDR3aa: CASSFRRGLEQFF; CDR3nt: TGTGCCAGCAGCTTTAGGAGGGGGTTGGAGCAGTTCTTC
d_gene: NA; j_gene: TRBJ1-1; abundance: NA; v_gene: TRBV7-6; CDR3aa: CASSNPTDTQAFF; CDR3nt: TGTGCCAGCAGCAATCCGACAGATACACAAGCTTTCTTT
d_gene: TRBD2; j_gene: TRBJ2-1; abundance: NA; v_gene: TRBV5-6; CDR3aa: CASSTGTSGNNEQFF; CDR3nt: TGTGCCAGCAGCACCGGGACTAGCGGAAACAATGAGCAGTTCTTC
d_gene: TRBD1; j_gene: TRBJ2-2; abundance: once; v_gene: TRBV7-6; CDR3aa: CASSFRTGGVTGELFF; CDR3nt: TGTGCCAGCAGCTTCCGGACAGGGGGGGTCACCGGGGAGCTGTTTTTT
d_gene: NA; j_gene: TRBJ1-2; abundance: NA; v_gene: TRBV5-1; CDR3aa: CASSLGGTANYGYTF; CDR3nt: TGCGCCAGCAGCCTCGGCGGTACAGCTAACTATGGCTACACCTTC
d_gene: TRBD1; j_gene: TRBJ2-5; abundance: NA; v_gene: TRBV12-3/TRBV12-4; CDR3aa: CASSGQGLETQYF; CDR3nt: TGTGCCAGCAGCGGACAGGGGTTGGAGACCCAGTACTTC